The clone carrying this T cell receptor (beta chain) was seen many times. Relying on iRepertoire HTBI primers and Arm-PCR of CDR3 regions, the team built TCR beta libraries. TCRdb independently ran MiXCR on the multiplex PCR reads; one entry per CDR3 protein. The sample contains a few hundred thousand distinct CDR3 sequences, about 11% of which appear only once. The CDR3 spans 17 residues. Germline V gives CDR1 SGHAT, CDR2 FQDESV (reference sequence). Losses at the gene ends were 6 bases for V and 5 bases for J; bases not matched to a gene: 17. This sample was taken from a study of regulatory T cells in long-lasting Graves disease. Time point of the sample: newly diagnosed GD, antithyroid drugs for less than 3 months. Scientists built the TCR library using RNA that was extracted from PBMCs. These data were also filed under a second study, of T cells in Graves' hyperthyroidism and ophthalmopathy.

The chain has TRBV11-1 and TRBJ1-1, with 8 bases that match TRBD1. The sequence came from a woman aged 18-35 years with Graves disease. The sample was peripheral blood mononuclear cells (PBMCs), taken at new diagnosis, from a patient treated with antithyroid drugs. In DNA, the CDR3 is TGTGCCAGCAGTACGACGATCCCTGACAGGGGAAGAACTGAAGCTTTCTTT. Translation: CASSTTIPDRGRTEAFF.